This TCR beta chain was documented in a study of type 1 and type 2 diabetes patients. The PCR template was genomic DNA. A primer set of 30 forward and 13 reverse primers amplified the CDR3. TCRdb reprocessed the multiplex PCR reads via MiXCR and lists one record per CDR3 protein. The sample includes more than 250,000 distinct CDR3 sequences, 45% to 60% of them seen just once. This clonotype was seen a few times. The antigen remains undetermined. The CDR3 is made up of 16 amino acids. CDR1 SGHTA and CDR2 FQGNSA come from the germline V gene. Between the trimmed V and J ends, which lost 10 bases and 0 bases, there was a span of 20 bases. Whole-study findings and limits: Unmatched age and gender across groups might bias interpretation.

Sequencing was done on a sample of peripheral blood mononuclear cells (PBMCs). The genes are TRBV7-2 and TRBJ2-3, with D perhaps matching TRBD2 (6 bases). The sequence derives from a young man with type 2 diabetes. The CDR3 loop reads CATSTPWRESTDTQYF. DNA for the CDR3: TGTGCCACCAGTACCCCCTGGAGGGAGAGCACAGATACGCAGTATTTT.